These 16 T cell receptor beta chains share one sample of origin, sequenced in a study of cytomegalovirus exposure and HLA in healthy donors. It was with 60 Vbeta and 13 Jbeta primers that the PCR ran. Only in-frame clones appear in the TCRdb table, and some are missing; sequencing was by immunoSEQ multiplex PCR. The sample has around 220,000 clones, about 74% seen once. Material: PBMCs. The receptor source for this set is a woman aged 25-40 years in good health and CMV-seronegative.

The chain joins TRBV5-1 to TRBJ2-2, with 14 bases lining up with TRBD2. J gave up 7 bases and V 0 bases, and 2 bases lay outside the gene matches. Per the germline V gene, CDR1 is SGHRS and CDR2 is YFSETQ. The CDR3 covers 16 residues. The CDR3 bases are TGCGCCAGCAGCTTGGAGACTAGCGGGAGGGGCGGGGAGCTGTTTTTT. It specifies CASSLETSGRGGELFF.

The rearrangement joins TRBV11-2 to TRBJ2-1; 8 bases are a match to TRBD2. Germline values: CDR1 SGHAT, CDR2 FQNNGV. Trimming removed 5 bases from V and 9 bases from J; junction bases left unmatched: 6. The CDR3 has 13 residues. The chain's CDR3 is CASSLGLAGEQFF. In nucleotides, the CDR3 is TGTGCCAGCAGCCTCGGACTAGCCGGTGAGCAGTTCTTC.

The CDR3 reads CASSLLPLTGELFF. The DNA for the CDR3 is TGTGCCAGCAGCTTACTACCCCTTACCGGGGAGCTGTTTTTT. The gene calls are TRBV7-9 and TRBJ2-2; no clear D. CDR1 and CDR2 from the germline V gene are SEHNR and FQNEAQ (reference sequence). The CDR3 is 14 amino acids. Trimming took 2 bases from V and 5 from J, leaving 9 bases between them.

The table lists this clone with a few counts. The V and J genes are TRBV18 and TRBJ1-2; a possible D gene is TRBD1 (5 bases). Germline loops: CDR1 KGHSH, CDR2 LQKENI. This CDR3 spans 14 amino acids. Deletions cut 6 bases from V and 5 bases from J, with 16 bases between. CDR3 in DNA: TGTGCCAGCTCCCCCACGGCAGGGCTGTATGGCTACACCTTC. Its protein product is CASSPTAGLYGYTF.

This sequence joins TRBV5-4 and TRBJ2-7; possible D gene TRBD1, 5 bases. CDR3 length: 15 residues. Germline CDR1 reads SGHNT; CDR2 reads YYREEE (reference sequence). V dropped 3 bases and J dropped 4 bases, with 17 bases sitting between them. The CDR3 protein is CASSSPRRDTYEQYF. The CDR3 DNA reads TGTGCCAGCAGCTCCCCCCGCAGGGATACTTACGAGCAGTACTTC.

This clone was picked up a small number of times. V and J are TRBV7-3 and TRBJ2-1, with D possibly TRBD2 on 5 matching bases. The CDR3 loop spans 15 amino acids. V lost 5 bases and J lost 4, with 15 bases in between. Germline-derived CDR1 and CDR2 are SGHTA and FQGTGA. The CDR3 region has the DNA TGTGCCAGCAGCCAAGGGCGGGCCAATTACAATGAGCAGTTCTTC. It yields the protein CASSQGRANYNEQFF.

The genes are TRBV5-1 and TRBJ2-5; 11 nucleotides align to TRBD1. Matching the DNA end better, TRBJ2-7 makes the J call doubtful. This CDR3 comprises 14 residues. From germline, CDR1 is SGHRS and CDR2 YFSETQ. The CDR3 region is CASSKGQGGNEQYF. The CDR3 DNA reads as TGCGCCAGCAGCAAGGGACAGGGGGGGAACGAGCAGTACTTC.

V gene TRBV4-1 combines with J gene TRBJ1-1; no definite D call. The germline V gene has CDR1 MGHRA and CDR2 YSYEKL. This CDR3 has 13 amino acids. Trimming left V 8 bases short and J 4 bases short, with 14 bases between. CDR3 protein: CASFTEEGTEAFF. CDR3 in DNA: TGCGCCAGCTTTACTGAGGAGGGCACTGAAGCTTTCTTT.

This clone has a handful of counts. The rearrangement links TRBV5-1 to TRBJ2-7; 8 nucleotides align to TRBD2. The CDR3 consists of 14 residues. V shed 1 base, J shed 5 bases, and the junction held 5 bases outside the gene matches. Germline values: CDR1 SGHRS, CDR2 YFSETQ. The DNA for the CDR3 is TGCGCCAGCAGCTTGACTAGCGGCGTTCACGAGCAGTACTTC. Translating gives CASSLTSGVHEQYF.

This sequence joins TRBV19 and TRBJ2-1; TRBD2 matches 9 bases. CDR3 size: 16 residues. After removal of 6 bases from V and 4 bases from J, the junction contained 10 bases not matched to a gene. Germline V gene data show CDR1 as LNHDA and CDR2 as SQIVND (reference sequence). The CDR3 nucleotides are TGTGCCAGTAGCTCTCATCTAGCGGGGTCTTACAATGAGCAGTTCTTC. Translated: CASSSHLAGSYNEQFF.

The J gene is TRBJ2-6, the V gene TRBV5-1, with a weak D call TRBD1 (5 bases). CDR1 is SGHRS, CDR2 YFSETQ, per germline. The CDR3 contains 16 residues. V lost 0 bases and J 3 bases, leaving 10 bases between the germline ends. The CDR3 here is CASSLEGISGANVLTF. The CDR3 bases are TGCGCCAGCAGCTTGGAGGGGATCAGTGGGGCCAACGTCCTGACTTTC.

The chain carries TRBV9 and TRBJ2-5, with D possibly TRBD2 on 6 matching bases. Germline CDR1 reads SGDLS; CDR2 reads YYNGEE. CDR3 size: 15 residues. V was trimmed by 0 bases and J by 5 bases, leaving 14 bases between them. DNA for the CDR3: TGTGCCAGCAGCGTAGGTGGGAGGTTCGGGGAGACCCAGTACTTC. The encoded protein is CASSVGGRFGETQYF.

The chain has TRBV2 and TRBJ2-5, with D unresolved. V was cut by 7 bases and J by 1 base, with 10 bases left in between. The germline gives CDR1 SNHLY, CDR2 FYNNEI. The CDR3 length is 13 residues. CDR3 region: CASNWLSQETQYF. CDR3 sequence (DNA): TGTGCCAGCAACTGGTTGAGCCAAGAGACCCAGTACTTC.

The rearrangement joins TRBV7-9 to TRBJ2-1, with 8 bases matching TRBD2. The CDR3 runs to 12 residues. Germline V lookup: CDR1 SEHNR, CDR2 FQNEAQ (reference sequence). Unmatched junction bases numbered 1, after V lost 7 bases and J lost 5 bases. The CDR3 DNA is TGTGCCAGCATGCGGGGGGACAATGAGCAGTTCTTC. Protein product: CASMRGDNEQFF.

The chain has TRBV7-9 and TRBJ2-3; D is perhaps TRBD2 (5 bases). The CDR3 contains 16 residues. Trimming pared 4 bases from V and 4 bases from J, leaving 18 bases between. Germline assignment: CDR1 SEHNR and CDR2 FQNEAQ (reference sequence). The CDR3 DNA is TGTGCCAGCAGCTCACTACTAGTTTTGGTGCCAGATACGCAGTATTTT. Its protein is CASSSLLVLVPDTQYF.

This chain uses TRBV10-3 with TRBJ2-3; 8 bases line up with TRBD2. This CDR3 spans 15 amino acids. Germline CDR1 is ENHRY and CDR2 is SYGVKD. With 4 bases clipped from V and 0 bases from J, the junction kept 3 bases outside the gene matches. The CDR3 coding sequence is TGTGCCATCAGTGGGGCTAGCGGGAGCACAGATACGCAGTATTTT. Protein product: CAISGASGSTDTQYF.